This T cell receptor (beta chain) derives from a study of shared clonotypes between healthy human individuals. Study information: CD4 naive and memory got three plates each, CD8 naive two, CD8 memory one.

Produced via immunoSEQ multiplex PCR; TCRdb's table is partial and in-frame only. This sample yields 2 million to 2.5 million clones, of which more than 85% are seen a single time; about 0.39% belongs to the top ten. V was shortened by 6 bases and J by 1 base, with 13 bases between the two germline ends. The germline V gene has CDR1 SGHRS and CDR2 YFSETQ. The CDR3 has 14 residues. A CD45RA-negative memory subset and a CD45RA+ naive subset were separated from the CD4+ cells. Remarks on this clone: The antigen remains unidentified.

Overall study results and limits: Shared clonotypes across all four donors exceeded non-shared ones in generation probability.

Sample: naive CD4+ T cells from PBMCs. Subset indicated: CD45RA+ positively selected. The J gene is TRBJ2-5, the V gene TRBV5-1; unclear D gene. The receptor was isolated from a man aged 18 to 30 in good health. Some clones in this sample may be carry-over from other donors' samples. The CDR3 coding sequence is TGCGCCAGCACCTCCACCCTAACCCAAGAGACCCAGTACTTC. Its protein is CASTSTLTQETQYF.